The 30 T cell receptor beta chains reported below all come from one sample, sequenced in a study of PD-1 blockade in classical Hodgkin lymphoma. The assay was immunoSEQ multiplex PCR, and TCRdb's table has in-frame clones only and misses some. The sample records 55,000 to 75,000 clones, more than 85% being singletons. Every single patient, without exception, relapsed after autologous stem cell transplantation, and brentuximab vedotin exposure varied. The starting material was peripheral blood mononuclear cells (PBMCs), obtained at baseline. These receptors were taken from a human donor with classical Hodgkin lymphoma.

The genes are TRBV9 and TRBJ2-5; D may be TRBD2 (7 bases). CDR1 is SGDLS, CDR2 YYNGEE, per germline. The V end lost 0 bases, the J end lost 3 bases, and 12 bases lay between the germline ends. CDR3 length equals 15 residues. The CDR3 reads CASSVGGGREETQYF. As DNA, the CDR3 is TGTGCCAGCAGCGTAGGCGGGGGCAGGGAAGAGACCCAGTACTTC. Looking up the rest from reference TRBV9 and TRBJ2-5 gives the full variable domain: DSGVTQTPKHLITATGQRVTLRCSPRSGDLSVYWYQQSLDQGLQFLIQYYNGEERAKGNILERFSAQQFPDLHSELNLSSLELGDSALYFCASSVGGGREETQYFGPGTRLLVL.

V and J are TRBV27 and TRBJ1-5; no firm D call. V lost 0 bases and J lost 6, with 12 bases in between. Germline CDR1 reads MNHEY; CDR2 reads SMNVEV (reference sequence). The CDR3 has 15 residues. The chain's CDR3 is CASSLSPGIAQPQHF. DNA for the CDR3: TGTGCCAGCAGTTTATCCCCAGGTATTGCTCAGCCCCAGCATTTT.

The V call is TRBV5-3, the J call TRBJ1-2; D gene uncertain. TRBV5-3 is placed among ORFs of uncertain function. The length of the CDR3 is 15 residues. Trimming left V 2 bases short and J 2 bases short, with 13 bases between. The CDR3 nucleotides are TGTGCCAGAAGCTTATACGCCAGGAAAAACTATGGCTACACCTTC. It codes for CARSLYARKNYGYTF.

This clone was seen a single time. The chain joins TRBV9 to TRBJ2-3; D gene unclear. This CDR3 is built from 15 residues. With 1 base removed from V and 2 bases from J, the gap between germline ends came to 11 bases. The germline V gene has CDR1 SGDLS and CDR2 YYNGEE. The CDR3 coding sequence is TGTGCCAGCAGCGTATCCGCGGCCCTCACAGATACGCAGTATTTT. This gives the protein CASSVSAALTDTQYF. Filled out from reference TRBV9 and TRBJ2-3, the complete variable domain reads DSGVTQTPKHLITATGQRVTLRCSPRSGDLSVYWYQQSLDQGLQFLIQYYNGEERAKGNILERFSAQQFPDLHSELNLSSLELGDSALYFCASSVSAALTDTQYFGPGTRLTVL.

This clone was seen only once. The J gene is TRBJ2-1, the V gene TRBV18; D is possibly TRBD1 (6 bases). From germline, CDR1 is KGHSH and CDR2 LQKENI. The CDR3 loop spans 14 amino acids. Trimming removed 5 bases at V and 6 bases at J, with 14 bases between. CDR3 in DNA: TGTGCCAGCTCAGACAGGTTGGAGTCCAATGAGCAGTTCTTC. Its protein product is CASSDRLESNEQFF.

The chain employs TRBV7-3 and TRBJ1-2; perhaps TRBD1 as D (5 bases). Trimming pared 2 bases from V and 5 bases from J, leaving 12 bases between. This CDR3 has 14 amino acids. Germline V gene data show CDR1 as SGHTA and CDR2 as FQGTGA. For the CDR3, the DNA is TGTGCCAGCAGCTTACAAGACGGGGCGTATGGCTACACCTTC. Its protein product is CASSLQDGAYGYTF. Full variable domain (outside the CDR3, taken from reference TRBV7-3 and TRBJ1-2): GAGVSQTPSNKVTEKGKYVELRCDPISGHTALYWYRQSLGQGPEFLIYFQGTGAADDSGLPNDRFFAVRPEGSVSTLKIQRTERGDSAVYLCASSLQDGAYGYTFGSGTRLTVV.

The rearrangement joins TRBV7-3 to TRBJ2-1; weak D call: TRBD2 (5 bases). Germline lookup yields CDR1 SGHTA and CDR2 FQGTGA. V shed 5 bases and J shed 7 bases, with 9 bases lying between them. The CDR3 sequence is 12 residues long. CDR3 nucleotide sequence: TGTGCCAGCAGCAATGGAGGTAATGAGCAGTTCTTC. Its translation is CASSNGGNEQFF.

The rearrangement joins TRBV21-1 to TRBJ1-5. TRBV21-1 constitutes a pseudogene. There are 16 residues in the CDR3. CDR3 region: CASLSKGGNGNQPQHF. DNA for the CDR3: TGTGCCAGCTTATCAAAAGGGGGGAACGGCAATCAGCCCCAGCATTTT.

The rearrangement links TRBV5-8 to TRBJ2-1, with TRBD2 identical over 7 bases. The V and J ends lost 3 bases and 8 bases, in that order; junction bases with no gene match: 11. Germline CDR1 and CDR2: SGHTS and YDEGEE. The CDR3 length is 15 residues. The CDR3 DNA reads TGTGCCAGCAGCTCGGACTGGGGGACTATGGATGAGCAGTTCTTC. Its protein product is CASSSDWGTMDEQFF. Full variable domain (missing parts from reference TRBV5-8 and TRBJ2-1): EAGVTQSPTHLIKTRGQQATLRCSPISGHTSVYWYQQALGLGLQFLLWYDEGEERNRGNFPPRFSGRQFPNYSSELNVNALELEDSALYLCASSSDWGTMDEQFFGPGTRLTVL.

The V and J genes are TRBV5-1 and TRBJ2-7; 8 positions agree with TRBD1. The germline V gene has CDR1 SGHRS and CDR2 YFSETQ. The CDR3 runs 15 residues. The ends lost 4 bases at V and 0 bases at J; junction bases unmatched: 6. DNA of the CDR3: TGCGCCAGCAGCCCTAATACAGGGGGCTCCTACGAGCAGTACTTC. It is translated as CASSPNTGGSYEQYF.

The V call is TRBV6-4, the J call TRBJ2-2; tentatively, D is TRBD2 (6 bases). V lost 6 bases and J 4 bases, leaving 21 bases between the germline ends. The CDR3 has 17 residues. Germline V CDR1 and CDR2: MRHNA, SNTAGT. CDR3 loop: CASSPDGTFARTGELFF. Written as DNA, the CDR3 is TGTGCCAGCAGCCCCGATGGGACTTTTGCCCGCACCGGGGAGCTGTTTTTT.

The chain carries TRBV7-9 and TRBJ2-1, with D possibly TRBD1 on 6 matching bases. Germline V lookup: CDR1 SEHNR, CDR2 FQNEAQ (reference sequence). This CDR3 is 13 amino acids long. V shed 4 bases and J shed 9 bases, with 13 bases lying between them. CDR3 amino acids: CASSSAGVLEQFF. CDR3 DNA: TGTGCCAGCAGCTCAGCAGGGGTTCTTGAGCAGTTCTTC. Based on the CDR3 plus reference TRBV7-9 and TRBJ2-1, the full variable domain is DTGVSQNPRHKITKRGQNVTFRCDPISEHNRLYWYRQTLGQGPEFLTYFQNEAQLEKSRLLSDRFSAERPKGSFSTLEIQRTEQGDSAMYLCASSSAGVLEQFFGPGTRLTVL.

This clone was detected only once. The chain has TRBV5-1 and TRBJ1-1; the D gene is possibly TRBD1 (6 bases). Germline V CDR1 and CDR2: SGHRS, YFSETQ. This CDR3 comprises 14 residues. Trimming cost V 2 bases and J 2 bases, with 10 bases left between them. CDR3 nucleotides: TGCGCCAGCAGCTTAACAGGGCACAACACTGAAGCTTTCTTT. Amino acids: CASSLTGHNTEAFF.

The V gene is TRBV6-4, the J gene TRBJ1-2, with D hard to call. Trimming removed 7 bases at V and 4 bases at J, with 4 bases between. The germline V gene encodes CDR1 MRHNA and CDR2 SNTAGT. This CDR3 region has 10 residues. Here the CDR3 DNA reads TGTGCCAGCAACCTCTATGGCTACACCTTC. It encodes CASNLYGYTF.

The genes are TRBV27 and TRBJ2-3; D gene uncertain. Germline-derived CDR1 and CDR2 are MNHEY and SMNVEV (reference sequence). This CDR3 region has 16 residues. V was pared by 0 bases and J by 2 bases, with 12 bases between. This chain's CDR3 is CASSLSNYTYTDTQYF. The CDR3 DNA reads as TGTGCCAGCAGTTTATCGAATTACACATACACAGATACGCAGTATTTT.

The V gene is TRBV27, the J gene TRBJ2-1, with 10 bases lining up with TRBD2. The CDR3 has 16 residues. Losses at the gene ends were 4 bases for V and 8 bases for J; bases not matched to a gene: 11. The germline V gene has CDR1 MNHEY and CDR2 SMNVEV (reference sequence). In DNA, the CDR3 is TGTGCCAGCAGTTCCCTCGAAGCGGGGGGGACAGATGAGCAGTTCTTC. Translation gives CASSSLEAGGTDEQFF.

The rearrangement joins TRBV5-1 to TRBJ2-5, with TRBD2 matching over 11 bases. CDR1 is SGHRS, CDR2 YFSETQ, per germline. V trimming: 7 bases; J trimming: 5 bases; junction bases outside the gene matches: 4. This CDR3 is built from 13 residues. The chain's CDR3 is CASRLAGRETQYF. The CDR3 nucleotides are TGCGCCAGCCGACTAGCGGGACGGGAGACCCAGTACTTC.

This clone was seen once. The V and J genes are TRBV2 and TRBJ2-7; tentative D call: TRBD1 (5 bases). V lost 5 bases and J 2 bases, leaving 13 bases between the germline ends. The CDR3 covers 14 residues. CDR1 is SNHLY, CDR2 FYNNEI, per germline. The DNA for the CDR3 is TGTGCCAGCAGTCCAGGGTGGGCAGCCTACGAGCAGTACTTC. Translated, it gives CASSPGWAAYEQYF. Looking up the rest from reference TRBV2 and TRBJ2-7 gives the full variable domain: EPEVTQTPSHQVTQMGQEVILRCVPISNHLYFYWYRQILGQKVEFLVSFYNNEISEKSEIFDDQFSVERPDGSNFTLKIRSTKLEDSAMYFCASSPGWAAYEQYFGPGTRLTVT.

The chain links TRBV15 to TRBJ1-2, with 7 bases matching TRBD1. With 0 bases clipped from V and 4 bases from J, the junction kept 2 bases outside the gene matches. The length of the CDR3 is 14 residues. CDR1 is LNHNV, CDR2 YYDKDF, per germline (reference sequence). The CDR3 DNA reads TGTGCCACCAGCAGAGATGGGACAGCCTATGGCTACACCTTC. Translation gives CATSRDGTAYGYTF.

The CDR3 DNA follows: TGTGCCAGCAGCACGGGACTAGCGGGAGGGCCTTCCTACAATGAGCAGTTCTTC. This translates into CASSTGLAGGPSYNEQFF. The V and J genes are TRBV5-4 and TRBJ2-1; 16 nucleotides agree with TRBD2. Germline values: CDR1 SGHNT, CDR2 YYREEE (reference sequence). Germline trimming cut 4 bases from V and 1 base from J; bases unmatched to any gene: 5. The CDR3 length is 18 residues.

CDR3 amino acids: CASSISNYGYTF. Written as DNA, the CDR3 is TGTGCCAGTAGTATTTCTAACTATGGCTACACCTTC. The rearrangement uses TRBV19 and TRBJ1-2; no definite D call. The V gene lost 3 bases and the J gene lost 0 bases, with 2 bases spanning the gap. The CDR3 length is 12 residues. Germline loops: CDR1 LNHDA, CDR2 SQIVND (reference sequence).

This chain connects TRBV27 to TRBJ1-6; a possible D gene is TRBD1 (6 bases). From germline, CDR1 is MNHEY and CDR2 SMNVEV (reference sequence). The CDR3 runs 18 residues. Trimming stripped 4 bases from V and 6 bases from J, with 22 bases between. CDR3 sequence reads: CASSSIGVVTGFNSPLHF. DNA for the CDR3: TGTGCCAGCAGTTCCATCGGGGTTGTCACAGGGTTTAATTCACCCCTCCACTTT.

This chain uses TRBV1 with TRBJ2-3; TRBD2, the table's D call, lacks a check against the DNA. TRBV1 is classified as a pseudogene. The CDR3 loop spans 16 amino acids. CDR3 in DNA: TGCACCAGCAGCCAAGATTACGGGGGAAGCACAGATACGCAGTATTTT. This gives the protein CTSSQDYGGSTDTQYF.

The chain links TRBV6-5 to TRBJ2-3; D possibly corresponds to TRBD1 (5 bases). This CDR3 spans 16 amino acids. V gave up 0 bases and J gave up 2 bases, with 12 bases separating them. Germline values: CDR1 MNHEY, CDR2 SVGAGI. This CDR3 is CASSYSLGRSTDTQYF. The CDR3 DNA reads TGTGCCAGCAGTTACTCGCTGGGGCGTTCCACAGATACGCAGTATTTT.

V gene TRBV6-5 combines with J gene TRBJ1-1; tentative D call: TRBD1 (6 bases). The CDR3 covers 15 residues. V shed 5 bases and J shed 1 base, with 14 bases lying between them. CDR1 MNHEY and CDR2 SVGAGI come from the germline V gene. Here the CDR3 reads CASSRKGVPNTEAFF. DNA of the CDR3: TGTGCCAGCAGTCGGAAGGGGGTACCGAACACTGAAGCTTTCTTT.

The V call is TRBV27, the J call TRBJ1-2, with unresolved D. The CDR3 runs 14 residues. Trimming removed 5 bases at V and 2 bases at J, with 12 bases between. From germline, CDR1 is MNHEY and CDR2 SMNVEV (reference sequence). CDR3 DNA: TGTGCCAGCAGTCCAAGGACGGAGAACTATGGCTACACCTTC. This encodes CASSPRTENYGYTF.

This chain links TRBV27 with TRBJ2-2, with D uncertain. Germline lookup yields CDR1 MNHEY and CDR2 SMNVEV (reference sequence). The CDR3 is 14 residues long. Between the trimmed V and J ends, which lost 2 bases and 6 bases, there was a span of 10 bases. CDR3 coding DNA: TGTGCCAGCAGTTTACCACCAAACCCCGGGGAGCTGTTTTTT. Translating gives CASSLPPNPGELFF.

The chain joins TRBV11-2 to TRBJ2-1; D ambiguous. The germline V and J ends were trimmed by 3 bases and 7 bases, with 7 bases remaining between them. The CDR3 contains 12 residues. The germline V gene encodes CDR1 SGHAT and CDR2 FQNNGV. The CDR3 is CASSFERNEQFF. CDR3 in DNA: TGTGCCAGCAGCTTTGAGAGAAATGAGCAGTTCTTC.

The genes are TRBV14 and TRBJ2-1; D remains ambiguous. The CDR3 loop spans 15 amino acids. V lost 0 bases to trimming and J lost 7 bases, with 13 bases between them. Germline V gene sequence: CDR1 SGHDN, CDR2 FVKESK. The CDR3 reads CASSQDRTGWNEQFF. In DNA, the CDR3 is TGTGCCAGCAGCCAAGATCGGACCGGGTGGAATGAGCAGTTCTTC.

The chain uses TRBV7-2 and TRBJ2-6; no reliable D call. Between the trimmed V and J ends, which lost 3 bases and 4 bases, there was a span of 13 bases. Germline CDR1 is SGHTA and CDR2 is FQGNSA. This CDR3 contains 16 residues. The CDR3: CASSFFGSGGANVLTF. CDR3 nucleotide sequence: TGTGCCAGCAGCTTTTTTGGGTCTGGAGGGGCCAACGTCCTGACTTTC.